A selection of T cell receptor beta chains follows, all from one sample in a study of cytomegalovirus exposure and HLA in healthy donors. Sequencing was performed with immunoSEQ multiplex PCR; in TCRdb, only in-frame clones are kept and a portion is missing. Here the sample spans 100,000 to 150,000 clones, just under 75% being singletons. The sample taken for sequencing was PBMCs. These TCRs come from a man between 35 and 55 years old in good health and CMV-seropositive. Both conserved end residues are part of each CDR3. A D gene is named only where the DNA matches it firmly. Clone size is shown for a subset of rows, as once, few, many or a class of expanded clone.

clone_size	v_call	j_call	d_call	cdr3_length	cdr3_aa	cdr3_nt
few	TRBV5-4	TRBJ2-5	TRBD2	16	CASSPRASGDQETQYF	TGTGCCAGCAGCCCGCGGGCTAGCGGGGATCAAGAGACCCAGTACTTC
NA	TRBV5-1	TRBJ2-7	TRBD2	15	CASSFTSGASYEQYF	TGCGCCAGCAGCTTTACCAGCGGGGCCTCCTACGAGCAGTACTTC
NA	TRBV19	TRBJ1-3	NA	12	CASQGSGNTIYF	TGTGCCAGTCAGGGCTCCGGAAACACCATATATTTT
NA	TRBV20-1	TRBJ1-4	NA	11	CSAETQRKLFF	TGCAGTGCCGAGACTCAGCGAAAACTGTTTTTT
once	TRBV7-9	TRBJ1-1	TRBD1	17	CASSLEITGTGGTEAFF	TGTGCCAGCAGCTTAGAAATAACCGGGACAGGGGGCACTGAAGCTTTCTTT
NA	TRBV28	TRBJ1-5	NA	15	CASSLLQGSNQSQHF	TGTGCCAGCAGTTTGCTTCAGGGCAGCAATCAGTCCCAGCATTTT
NA	TRBV13	TRBJ2-1	NA	15	CASSFVATAHNEQFF	TGTGCCAGCAGCTTTGTCGCGACAGCGCACAATGAGCAGTTCTTC
few	TRBV18	TRBJ2-7	TRBD2	13	CASSPPGGYEQYF	TGTGCCAGCTCACCACCGGGAGGGTACGAGCAGTACTTC
NA	TRBV7-9	TRBJ1-6	NA	12	CASSLSNSPLHF	TGTGCCAGCAGCTTATCGAATTCACCCCTCCACTTT
NA	TRBV6-5	TRBJ1-6	NA	14	CASSYSKGGAPLHF	TGTGCCAGCAGTTACTCGAAGGGGGGGGCACCCCTCCACTTT
NA	TRBV28	TRBJ1-5	TRBD1	14	CASTSDRSNQPQHF	TGTGCCAGCACCTCGGACAGGAGCAATCAGCCCCAGCATTTT
NA	TRBV2	TRBJ2-5	TRBD2	14	CASSASGGTETQYF	TGTGCCAGCAGTGCGAGCGGGGGAACAGAGACCCAGTACTTC
NA	TRBV6-5	TRBJ2-3	TRBD2	15	CASTGLAGGPDTQYF	TGTGCCAGCACTGGACTAGCGGGAGGGCCAGATACGCAGTATTTT
NA	TRBV27	TRBJ2-3	NA	13	CASSLSRTYTQYF	TGTGCCAGCAGTTTATCAAGGACATATACGCAGTATTTT
once	TRBV6-6	TRBJ1-1	TRBD1	13	CASRDRVNTEAFF	TGTGCCAGCAGGGACAGGGTGAACACTGAAGCTTTCTTT
NA	TRBV5-6	TRBJ2-1	TRBD1	14	CASSLTGVDNEQFF	TGTGCCAGCAGCTTGACAGGGGTTGACAATGAGCAGTTCTTC
NA	TRBV7-6	TRBJ2-7	NA	12	CASSPFQGEQYF	TGTGCCAGTAGCCCCTTCCAGGGAGAGCAGTACTTC
NA	TRBV6-5	TRBJ1-2	TRBD1	14	CASSYSEGGGGYTF	TGTGCCAGCAGTTACTCAGAAGGGGGCGGTGGCTACACCTTC
NA	TRBV6-5	TRBJ1-1	NA	12	CASSPRGGGAFF	TGTGCCAGCAGTCCCCGGGGGGGCGGGGCTTTCTTT
NA	TRBV7-2	TRBJ2-3	NA	15	CASSLQRRGTDTQYF	TGTGCCAGCAGCTTACAGCGGCGTGGCACAGATACGCAGTATTTT
NA	TRBV7-6	TRBJ2-7	TRBD2	14	CASSPGTSLYEQYF	TGTGCCAGCAGTCCCGGGACTAGTTTGTACGAGCAGTACTTC
NA	TRBV14	TRBJ2-6	NA	12	CASSQDSVVLTF	TGTGCCAGCAGCCAAGATAGTGTCGTCCTGACTTTC